These T cell receptor beta chains were read from a single sample in a study of long-term antiretroviral therapy in people with HIV. Only in-frame clones appear in the TCRdb table, and some are missing; sequencing was by immunoSEQ multiplex PCR. The sample holds under 45,000 clones, roughly 78% seen once. The sequencing used unsorted PBMCs, collected 3.4 years after starting antiretroviral therapy. The receptor set was obtained from a young man with HIV. CDR3s include the opening cysteine and the closing phenylalanine or tryptophan.

V gene,CDR3 protein
TRBV5-1,CASSIGFNTEAFF
TRBV4-3,CASSHIDRAGEKLFF
TRBV4-3,CASSQGQGSGANVLTF
TRBV15,CATSRDGRRQETQYF
TRBV28,CASSLDGTGGTEQYF
TRBV7-2,CASSLPKTADTQYF
TRBV28,CASRATRQETQYF
TRBV4-3,CASSQGDRKPSNEQFF
TRBV9,CASSAKGTQYF
TRBV5-1,CASSLGGASDTQYF
TRBV5-1,CASRFQAGVTGELFF
TRBV9,CASSVAGGPRNEQFF
TRBV29-1,CSVEDVQANYGYTF
TRBV7-9,CASSPAPGAWRANVLTF
TRBV4-1,CASSLDRDYPNEQFF
TRBV11-2,CASSPGHGSIYEQYF
TRBV28,CASSLEVWGGQGSEAFF
TRBV7-2,CASTGREVQETQYF
TRBV7-9,CASSARTLHNEQFF
TRBV11-2,CASSPGLAGSFPYEQYF
TRBV15,CATSRDRTTYNEQFF
TRBV29-1,CSVQGFTEAFF
TRBV7-9,CASSPRVLQGYTF
TRBV5-1,CASSGTGPPTEAFF
TRBV5-8,CASSARDEEREQYF
TRBV7-9,CASSLAQLGANEKLFF
TRBV5-1,CASSLFTGSFRNEQFF
TRBV2,CASIPNGASVEKLFF
TRBV27,CASSFTSAGELFF
TRBV27,CASSLVLGGALLLGQFF